This is a list of T cell receptor beta chains from one sample in a study of T cells after yellow fever vaccination. TCRdb recomputed calls from the 5' RACE reads with MiXCR, one row per CDR3 protein. Counted here are roughly 240,000 distinct CDR3 sequences, roughly 6.8% occurring once; the ten biggest clones make up roughly 1%. Specimen: CD4+ T cells sorted from PBMCs, collected on the day of the yellow fever booster vaccination. All receptors derive from a man aged 25-40 years who received the YFV17D yellow fever vaccine. The CDR3 runs from the conserved cysteine through the conserved F or W. The order of the fields is clone size, V gene, D gene, J gene, CDR3 DNA, CDR3 protein. A D gene is named only where the DNA matches it firmly. The size field is filled for only some rows; it gives once, few, many or a size class.

clone size: few; V gene: TRBV30; D gene: .; J gene: TRBJ1-5; CDR3 DNA: TGTGCCTATAACAGGCTAGACCGAAATCAGCCCCAGCATTTT; CDR3 protein: CAYNRLDRNQPQHF
clone size: few; V gene: TRBV30; D gene: TRBD2; J gene: TRBJ2-4; CDR3 DNA: TGTGCCTGGAGTAATAAAGGTGGGAGGGGAGCCAGGGACATTCAGTACTTC; CDR3 protein: CAWSNKGGRGARDIQYF
clone size: many; V gene: TRBV10-3; D gene: TRBD2; J gene: TRBJ2-7; CDR3 DNA: TGTGCCATCAGGGGACGGGTTGGACTAGCGTCGAGCTCCTACGAGCAGTACTTC; CDR3 protein: CAIRGRVGLASSSYEQYF
clone size: many; V gene: TRBV7-2; D gene: TRBD2; J gene: TRBJ2-1; CDR3 DNA: TGTGCCAGCAGTTTGTCCACAGCGGGAGCTTTCTACAATGAGCAGTTCTTC; CDR3 protein: CASSLSTAGAFYNEQFF
clone size: .; V gene: TRBV12-3/TRBV12-4; D gene: .; J gene: TRBJ2-5; CDR3 DNA: TGTGCCAGCAGTTTAAAGGTGGAGACCCAGTACTTC; CDR3 protein: CASSLKVETQYF
clone size: .; V gene: TRBV5-1; D gene: .; J gene: TRBJ2-3; CDR3 DNA: TGCGCCAGCAGCCTGGACTACATAGATACGCAGTATTTT; CDR3 protein: CASSLDYIDTQYF
clone size: many; V gene: TRBV20-1; D gene: TRBD1; J gene: TRBJ2-7; CDR3 DNA: TGCAGTGCTAGAGTCGGGACAGCTACCTACGAGCAGTACTTC; CDR3 protein: CSARVGTATYEQYF
clone size: many; V gene: TRBV6-1; D gene: .; J gene: TRBJ1-2; CDR3 DNA: TGTGCCAGCACCTACGGGAGCAGGGATCTATATGGCTACACCTTC; CDR3 protein: CASTYGSRDLYGYTF
clone size: many; V gene: TRBV27; D gene: .; J gene: TRBJ2-2; CDR3 DNA: TGTGCCATCCCTCCCGGAGACACCGGGGAGCTGTTTTTT; CDR3 protein: CAIPPGDTGELFF
clone size: .; V gene: TRBV7-9; D gene: .; J gene: TRBJ2-2; CDR3 DNA: TGTGCCAGCAGCACACAGGGCGGCACCGGGGAGCTGTTTTTT; CDR3 protein: CASSTQGGTGELFF
clone size: many; V gene: TRBV5-1; D gene: .; J gene: TRBJ2-3; CDR3 DNA: TGCGCCAGCGGCCCGACAGGCGCTCGCACAGATACGCAGTATTTT; CDR3 protein: CASGPTGARTDTQYF
clone size: .; V gene: TRBV11-2; D gene: TRBD1; J gene: TRBJ2-1; CDR3 DNA: TGTGCCAGCAAGACAGGGCGGGTCAATGAGCAGTTCTTC; CDR3 protein: CASKTGRVNEQFF
clone size: .; V gene: TRBV7-2; D gene: TRBD2; J gene: TRBJ2-1; CDR3 DNA: TGTGCCAGCAGCTTAGAAGGGACTAGAGGTCGGCAGTTCTTC; CDR3 protein: CASSLEGTRGRQFF
clone size: .; V gene: TRBV5-1; D gene: TRBD1; J gene: TRBJ2-3; CDR3 DNA: TGCGCCAGCAGCTCACACCGGGACAGGGCAGATACGCAGTATTTT; CDR3 protein: CASSSHRDRADTQYF
clone size: many; V gene: TRBV20-1; D gene: TRBD2; J gene: TRBJ2-5; CDR3 DNA: TGCAGTGCTAGAGATGGCACGGGAGGTGAAGAGACCCAGTACTTC; CDR3 protein: CSARDGTGGEETQYF
clone size: many; V gene: TRBV6-5; D gene: .; J gene: TRBJ2-2; CDR3 DNA: TGTGCCAGCAGTTACACAGTTACGAACACCGGGGAGCTGTTTTTT; CDR3 protein: CASSYTVTNTGELFF
clone size: many; V gene: TRBV28; D gene: .; J gene: TRBJ2-3; CDR3 DNA: TGTGCCAGCAGAGCAGCCGGGGAACCGAACGCAGATACGCAGTATTTT; CDR3 protein: CASRAAGEPNADTQYF
clone size: few; V gene: TRBV7-2; D gene: .; J gene: TRBJ2-3; CDR3 DNA: TGTGCCAGCAGCTTATGGGTGGACACAGATACGCAGTATTTT; CDR3 protein: CASSLWVDTDTQYF
clone size: few; V gene: TRBV9; D gene: TRBD1; J gene: TRBJ2-3; CDR3 DNA: TGTGCCAGCAGCGCAAGACAGGGGGCAAGCACAGATACGCAGTATTTT; CDR3 protein: CASSARQGASTDTQYF
clone size: many; V gene: TRBV5-1; D gene: .; J gene: TRBJ2-3; CDR3 DNA: TGCGCCAGCAGCTCCGGCCCGGAGGGGGGCACAGATACGCAGTATTTT; CDR3 protein: CASSSGPEGGTDTQYF
clone size: many; V gene: TRBV5-1; D gene: TRBD2; J gene: TRBJ2-1; CDR3 DNA: TGCGCCAGCACAAGCGGGGGCCCTGGCAATGAGCAGTTCTTC; CDR3 protein: CASTSGGPGNEQFF
clone size: .; V gene: TRBV18; D gene: .; J gene: TRBJ1-2; CDR3 DNA: TGTGCCAGCTCACCTTCGGGGGGTTTAGACTATGGCTACACCTTC; CDR3 protein: CASSPSGGLDYGYTF
clone size: few; V gene: TRBV20-1; D gene: TRBD2; J gene: TRBJ2-5; CDR3 DNA: TGCAGTGCTAGAGGGCTAGCGGGGACCCAGTACTTC; CDR3 protein: CSARGLAGTQYF
clone size: .; V gene: TRBV7-9; D gene: .; J gene: TRBJ2-5; CDR3 DNA: TGTGCCAGCAGCTTACAAAACTCGGGGACCCAGTACTTC; CDR3 protein: CASSLQNSGTQYF
clone size: .; V gene: TRBV6-5; D gene: TRBD1; J gene: TRBJ2-1; CDR3 DNA: TGTGCCAGCAGTTACAACGGACAGGACAATGAGCAGTTCTTC; CDR3 protein: CASSYNGQDNEQFF
clone size: few; V gene: TRBV3-1; D gene: .; J gene: TRBJ2-7; CDR3 DNA: TGTGCCAGCAGCCAAGGTCCAGGGTTGTCCTACGAGCAGTACTTC; CDR3 protein: CASSQGPGLSYEQYF
clone size: many; V gene: TRBV7-2; D gene: .; J gene: TRBJ1-5; CDR3 DNA: TGTGCCAGCAGCTTATCCTTCACCTACCTAGAGCAGCCCCAGCATTTT; CDR3 protein: CASSLSFTYLEQPQHF
clone size: many; V gene: TRBV20-1; D gene: .; J gene: TRBJ1-3; CDR3 DNA: TGCAGTGCTTATGACACCAGCTCTGGAAACACCATATATTTT; CDR3 protein: CSAYDTSSGNTIYF
clone size: .; V gene: TRBV19; D gene: TRBD1; J gene: TRBJ2-7; CDR3 DNA: TGTGCCAGTAGTCTGACAGGGGGCAATCCTACACCCTACGAGCAGTACTTC; CDR3 protein: CASSLTGGNPTPYEQYF
clone size: few; V gene: TRBV20-1; D gene: .; J gene: TRBJ2-7; CDR3 DNA: TGCAGTGCTAGCGTCTACTCCTACGAGCAGTACTTC; CDR3 protein: CSASVYSYEQYF
clone size: .; V gene: TRBV21-1; D gene: .; J gene: TRBJ2-2; CDR3 DNA: TGTGCCAGCAGCTCGACTAGCGGGTCCGGGGAGCTGTTTTTT; CDR3 protein: CASSSTSGSGELFF
clone size: few; V gene: TRBV29-1; D gene: TRBD2; J gene: TRBJ2-7; CDR3 DNA: TGCAGCGCTTCCCTAGCGGGAGGCCCTGCTAGCCTTATCGAGCAGTACTTC; CDR3 protein: CSASLAGGPASLIEQYF
clone size: many; V gene: TRBV7-9; D gene: .; J gene: TRBJ1-1; CDR3 DNA: TGTGCCAGCAGCTTAGTTCTCTCGGGAAGTACTGAAGCTTTCTTT; CDR3 protein: CASSLVLSGSTEAFF
clone size: many; V gene: TRBV7-2; D gene: .; J gene: TRBJ2-1; CDR3 DNA: TGTGCCAGCAGCTTGCCTCCCGCTGAGCAGTTCTTC; CDR3 protein: CASSLPPAEQFF
clone size: many; V gene: TRBV7-6; D gene: .; J gene: TRBJ2-1; CDR3 DNA: TGTGCCAGCAGCAAATACCACAGGAATGAGCAGTTCTTC; CDR3 protein: CASSKYHRNEQFF
clone size: few; V gene: TRBV7-2; D gene: .; J gene: TRBJ1-6; CDR3 DNA: TGTGCCAGCAGCTTAGCGATCAACACCAATTCACCCCTCCACTTT; CDR3 protein: CASSLAINTNSPLHF
clone size: .; V gene: TRBV9; D gene: TRBD2; J gene: TRBJ2-2; CDR3 DNA: TGTGCCAGCAGCGGACGACCCACTAGCGGGAGGGCCGCAACCGGGGAGCTGTTTTTT; CDR3 protein: CASSGRPTSGRAATGELFF
clone size: many; V gene: TRBV27; D gene: .; J gene: TRBJ2-3; CDR3 DNA: TGTGCCAGCAGTTTAATCCAGGGGACAGATACGCAGTATTTT; CDR3 protein: CASSLIQGTDTQYF
clone size: few; V gene: TRBV3-1; D gene: .; J gene: TRBJ2-5; CDR3 DNA: TGTGCCAGCAGCCAAGAACACACCGGGACGCCTGAAGAGACCCAGTACTTC; CDR3 protein: CASSQEHTGTPEETQYF
clone size: many; V gene: TRBV7-8; D gene: TRBD2; J gene: TRBJ2-1; CDR3 DNA: TGTGCCAGCAGCTTAGCGCGGCGGGAGACCCTCTACAATGAGCAGTTCTTC; CDR3 protein: CASSLARRETLYNEQFF
clone size: many; V gene: TRBV5-1; D gene: TRBD1; J gene: TRBJ2-7; CDR3 DNA: TGCGCCAGCAGCGATCGACAGGGGGGTTACGAGCAGTACTTC; CDR3 protein: CASSDRQGGYEQYF
clone size: many; V gene: TRBV6-5; D gene: .; J gene: TRBJ2-5; CDR3 DNA: TGTGCCAGCAGTTCCCCAGGAGAGACCCAGTACTTC; CDR3 protein: CASSSPGETQYF
clone size: .; V gene: TRBV18; D gene: TRBD2; J gene: TRBJ2-1; CDR3 DNA: TGTGCCAGCTCGCATGAGGCTAGCGGCTACAATGAGCAGTTCTTC; CDR3 protein: CASSHEASGYNEQFF
clone size: few; V gene: TRBV15; D gene: .; J gene: TRBJ2-5; CDR3 DNA: TGTGCCACCGGGGCGGGACACCCGGGGGCGACCCAGTACTTC; CDR3 protein: CATGAGHPGATQYF
clone size: .; V gene: TRBV20-1; D gene: TRBD2; J gene: TRBJ2-5; CDR3 DNA: TGCTGTGCCGGGACTAGCGGGAGACCCATCCATGGAGAGACCCAGTACTTC; CDR3 protein: CCAGTSGRPIHGETQYF
clone size: few; V gene: TRBV6-2/TRBV6-3; D gene: .; J gene: TRBJ1-1; CDR3 DNA: TGTGCCAGCAGCGTCGGACAGCTGAACACTGAAGCTTTCTTT; CDR3 protein: CASSVGQLNTEAFF
clone size: many; V gene: TRBV24-1; D gene: .; J gene: TRBJ2-3; CDR3 DNA: TGTGCCACCAGTGACGGGACTCTCACAGATACGCAGTATTTT; CDR3 protein: CATSDGTLTDTQYF
clone size: .; V gene: TRBV6-2/TRBV6-3; D gene: .; J gene: TRBJ2-1; CDR3 DNA: TGTGCCAGCAGCCGGGCGGGGAGCTCCTACAATGAGCAGTTCTTC; CDR3 protein: CASSRAGSSYNEQFF
clone size: .; V gene: TRBV5-1; D gene: .; J gene: TRBJ1-6; CDR3 DNA: TGCGCCAGCAGCTTGGGAGGACAGTCTAATTCACCCCTCCACTTT; CDR3 protein: CASSLGGQSNSPLHF
clone size: few; V gene: TRBV5-1; D gene: .; J gene: TRBJ2-2; CDR3 DNA: TGCGCCAGCAAGTCGACGGGGGCCGGGGAGCTGTTTTTT; CDR3 protein: CASKSTGAGELFF
clone size: .; V gene: TRBV29-1; D gene: TRBD2; J gene: TRBJ2-3; CDR3 DNA: TGCAGCGTGACCCTAGCGGGTGCCACAGATACGCAGTATTTT; CDR3 protein: CSVTLAGATDTQYF
clone size: .; V gene: TRBV29-1; D gene: .; J gene: TRBJ1-1; CDR3 DNA: TGCAGCGTTGGACAGGCCCAGGAAGCTTTCTTT; CDR3 protein: CSVGQAQEAFF
clone size: many; V gene: TRBV12-3/TRBV12-4; D gene: .; J gene: TRBJ2-1; CDR3 DNA: TGTGCCAGCAGCCTTCTACACAATGAGCAGTTCTTC; CDR3 protein: CASSLLHNEQFF
clone size: many; V gene: TRBV11-2; D gene: .; J gene: TRBJ2-3; CDR3 DNA: TGTGCCAGCAGCTTGACCACGACTGCTCGGGATACGCAGTATTTT; CDR3 protein: CASSLTTTARDTQYF
clone size: few; V gene: TRBV12-3/TRBV12-4; D gene: .; J gene: TRBJ2-7; CDR3 DNA: TGTGCCAGCAGTTCCCATAGGAGCTCCTACGAGCAGTACTTC; CDR3 protein: CASSSHRSSYEQYF
clone size: few; V gene: TRBV25-1; D gene: .; J gene: TRBJ2-7; CDR3 DNA: TGTGCCAGCAGTTCATCCCCCAGAGGCTACGAGCAGTACTTC; CDR3 protein: CASSSSPRGYEQYF
clone size: .; V gene: TRBV18; D gene: .; J gene: TRBJ2-7; CDR3 DNA: TGTGCCAGCTCAACCTCCGGTGGACCCTACGAGCAGTACTTC; CDR3 protein: CASSTSGGPYEQYF
clone size: .; V gene: TRBV5-1; D gene: .; J gene: TRBJ2-5; CDR3 DNA: TGCGCCAGCAGCTTGTTGTCCGGGGCAGGGGAGACCCAGTACTTC; CDR3 protein: CASSLLSGAGETQYF
clone size: few; V gene: TRBV18; D gene: .; J gene: TRBJ1-5; CDR3 DNA: TGTGCCAGCTCAATGGGACTCAATCAGCCCCAGCATTTT; CDR3 protein: CASSMGLNQPQHF